The text below deals with one T cell receptor (beta chain). The target antigen is unknown. These data are taken from a study of T cells in Graves' hyperthyroidism and ophthalmopathy. Study-level results: A model of 13 V-J features distinguished ophthalmopathy from stable hyperthyroidism.

Germline-derived CDR1 and CDR2 are SGDLS and YYNGEE. The CDR3 totals 16 residues. Trimming left V 3 bases short and J 0 bases short, with 13 bases between. Amplification of TCR beta CDR3 regions was performed using RNA transcripts as template. The HTBI primer set served for first-round RT-PCR of the TCR CDR3. One entry per CDR3 protein results from TCRdb running MiXCR on the multiplex PCR reads. The data show 550,000 to 800,000 distinct CDR3 sequences, around 15% seen once. The clonotype was recovered from a man aged 45-65 years with Graves' hyperthyroidism. The genes are TRBV9 and TRBJ2-1; D remains unclear. Sequencing was performed on blood. The CDR3 loop reads CASSASGSSSYNEQFF. Here the CDR3 DNA reads TGTGCCAGCAGCGCCTCCGGATCGAGCTCCTACAATGAGCAGTTCTTC. The variable domain in full, with the rest retrieved from reference TRBV9 and TRBJ2-1, is DSGVTQTPKHLITATGQRVTLRCSPRSGDLSVYWYQQSLDQGLQFLIQYYNGEERAKGNILERFSAQQFPDLHSELNLSSLELGDSALYFCASSASGSSSYNEQFFGPGTRLTVL.